The 26 T cell receptor beta chains given below trace back to one sample, sequenced in a study of T cells in localized non-small cell lung cancer (dated by TCRdb to 2019 to 2021). The library was made by the immunoSEQ multiplex PCR assay. The table comes from immuneACCESS by way of TCRdb, which keeps in-frame sequences with V and J called. Part of the clones is missing from these tables; in studies checked, under half for an unresolved V gene and the rest for unknown reasons. In all, the sample holds tens of thousands of clones, and about 83% of those were seen once. The ten top clones hold approximately 8.6% of the sample. The specimen comprised PBMCs, sampled before any cancer treatment. These receptors all stem from a man aged 35 to 70 with stage II lung adenocarcinoma.

The gene calls are TRBV28 and TRBJ2-7; D ambiguous. The germline CDR1 and CDR2 sequences are MDHEN and SYDVKM. CDR3 size: 13 residues. Trimming removed 5 bases at V and 1 base at J, with 9 bases between. CDR3 nucleotide sequence: TGTGCCAGCAGTACGACGGAATCCTACGAGCAGTACTTC. Encoded protein: CASSTTESYEQYF.

The chain uses TRBV28 and TRBJ1-3, with D hard to call. The CDR3 has 14 residues. Germline V CDR1 and CDR2: MDHEN, SYDVKM. Trimming stripped 6 bases from V and 4 bases from J, with 13 bases between. CDR3 nucleotide sequence: TGTGCCAGCAGGAGGGCGGTGGCCGGAAACACCATATATTTT. Its translation: CASRRAVAGNTIYF.

This chain links TRBV7-9 with TRBJ2-7, with 9 bases lining up with TRBD1. Trimming took 5 bases from V and 2 from J; bases not matched to a gene: 4. The length of the CDR3 is 14 residues. Germline assignment: CDR1 SEHNR and CDR2 FQNEAQ (reference sequence). CDR3: CASSPQGAPYEQYF. CDR3 DNA: TGTGCCAGCAGCCCACAGGGGGCCCCCTACGAGCAGTACTTC.

The rearrangement uses TRBV10-3 and TRBJ2-7; 7 nucleotides agree with TRBD2. The CDR3 runs 15 residues. Germline CDR1 reads ENHRY; CDR2 reads SYGVKD. The J segment lost 6 bases and the V segment lost 6 bases, leaving 14 bases of the junction unmatched. The CDR3: CAISDITSEGAEQYF. CDR3 in DNA: TGTGCCATCAGCGATATAACTAGCGAGGGAGCCGAGCAGTACTTC.

There are a few counts of this clone. This chain connects TRBV7-9 to TRBJ1-1; D not certain. Trimming pared 5 bases from V and 3 bases from J, leaving 13 bases between. The CDR3 has 14 residues. Germline lookup yields CDR1 SEHNR and CDR2 FQNEAQ (reference sequence). DNA of the CDR3: TGTGCCAGCAGCCCCTCGTCCCGGTACACTGAAGCTTTCTTT. It codes for CASSPSSRYTEAFF.

This chain links TRBV15 with TRBJ2-3; D perhaps matches TRBD2 (6 bases). Germline-derived CDR1 and CDR2 are LNHNV and YYDKDF (reference sequence). Deletions cut 0 bases from V and 4 bases from J, with 11 bases between. The CDR3 runs to 15 residues. CDR3 in amino acids: CATSRDGGKSDTQYF. The CDR3 coding sequence is TGTGCCACCAGCAGAGATGGCGGGAAGTCAGATACGCAGTATTTT. The complete variable domain, with remaining parts taken from reference TRBV15 and TRBJ2-3, reads DAMVIQNPRYQVTQFGKPVTLSCSQTLNHNVMYWYQQKSSQAPKLLFHYYDKDFNNEADTPDNFQSRRPNTSFCFLDIRSPGLGDTAMYLCATSRDGGKSDTQYFGPGTRLTVL.

The CDR3 spells CASSQAIETRFSYEQYF. Written as DNA, the CDR3 is TGTGCCAGCAGCCAAGCGATAGAGACACGTTTCTCCTACGAGCAGTACTTC. This rearrangement joins TRBV4-2 to TRBJ2-7; D is ambiguous. Per the germline V gene, CDR1 is LGHNA and CDR2 is YNFKEQ. V lost 1 base, J lost 0 bases, and 16 bases lay in between. The CDR3 contains 17 residues.

V usage is TRBV5-5 and J usage is TRBJ2-5; 7 bases agree with TRBD1. Germline CDR1 and CDR2: SGHKS and YYEKEE (reference sequence). Trimming cost V 4 bases and J 5 bases; bases outside gene matches: 8. The CDR3 length is 14 residues. In DNA form, the CDR3 reads TGTGCCAGCAGCCAAAAGACAGGGCGCGAGACCCAGTACTTC. The encoded protein is CASSQKTGRETQYF.

The CDR3 region has the DNA TGTGCCAGCAGTTTCTTCTGGGGGAAGTTCTATGGCTACACCTTC. It is translated as CASSFFWGKFYGYTF. The chain carries TRBV28 and TRBJ1-2, with D perhaps matching TRBD1 (5 bases). This CDR3 spans 15 amino acids. The germline V gene has CDR1 MDHEN and CDR2 SYDVKM. V lost 3 bases, J lost 4 bases, and 15 bases lay in between.

This clone is labeled medium-sized. V and J are TRBV9 and TRBJ2-7; unclear D gene. Germline V gives CDR1 SGDLS, CDR2 YYNGEE. V lost 0 bases and J 7 bases, leaving 11 bases between the germline ends. The length of the CDR3 is 13 residues. Here the CDR3 DNA reads TGTGCCAGCAGCGTAGATCCCAAAGGGGAGCAGTACTTC. Translation: CASSVDPKGEQYF.

The chain couples TRBV5-6 to TRBJ1-1; tentative D call: TRBD1 (6 bases). Germline CDR1 is SGHDT and CDR2 is YYEEEE. V shed 0 bases and J shed 2 bases, with 14 bases lying between them. The length of the CDR3 is 16 residues. The CDR3 here is CASSLALRDINTEAFF. The CDR3 DNA is TGTGCCAGCAGCTTGGCCCTCCGGGACATCAACACTGAAGCTTTCTTT. Supplemented by reference TRBV5-6 and TRBJ1-1, the full variable domain reads DAGVTQSPTHLIKTRGQQVTLRCSPKSGHDTVSWYQQALGQGPQFIFQYYEEEERQRGNFPDRFSGHQFPNYSSELNVNALLLGDSALYLCASSLALRDINTEAFFGQGTRLTVV.

This sequence joins TRBV7-9 and TRBJ1-1; D unresolved. CDR3 length: 14 residues. V was cut by 2 bases and J by 1 base, with 8 bases left in between. The germline V gene encodes CDR1 SEHNR and CDR2 FQNEAQ (reference sequence). The CDR3 nucleotides are TGTGCCAGCAGCTTAAACGGCGAGAACACTGAAGCTTTCTTT. It codes for CASSLNGENTEAFF.

J is TRBJ2-3 and V is TRBV7-2; D ambiguous. Germline lookup yields CDR1 SGHTA and CDR2 FQGNSA. The CDR3 consists of 14 residues. The V gene lost 5 bases and the J gene lost 0 bases, with 9 bases spanning the gap. CDR3 DNA sequence: TGTGCCAGCAGCGATTACTTAAGCACAGATACGCAGTATTTT. This translates into CASSDYLSTDTQYF.

This clone appeared a few times. V and J are TRBV29-1 and TRBJ2-7; possibly TRBD1 or TRBD2 for D (5 bases each). The CDR3 is made up of 11 amino acids. Germline V CDR1 and CDR2: SQVTM, ANQGSEA. The CDR3, as DNA: TGCAGTTTCTTACGGGGCAACGAGCAGTACTTC. Protein product: CSFLRGNEQYF.

This clone was observed a single time. The rearrangement links TRBV6-1 to TRBJ2-7, with D perhaps TRBD2 (6 bases). V lost 8 bases and J 5 bases, leaving 19 bases between the germline ends. The germline V gene has CDR1 MNHNS and CDR2 SASEGT. This CDR3 has 14 amino acids. CDR3 protein: CASVTSRDLHEQYF. The CDR3 DNA is TGTGCCAGCGTGACGTCGCGGGATCTCCACGAGCAGTACTTC.

On this clone itself: This sample includes further DNA sequences coding for the same CDR3. The genes are TRBV2 and TRBJ1-5, with TRBD1 as a possible D gene (6 bases). Trimming stripped 3 bases from V and 0 bases from J, with 9 bases between. The CDR3 runs to 15 residues. The germline CDR1 and CDR2 sequences are SNHLY and FYNNEI. As DNA, the CDR3 is TGTGCCAGCAGTGACAGGGGTGGTAGCAATCAGCCCCAGCATTTT. Translation gives CASSDRGGSNQPQHF. The full variable domain, its missing parts supplied by reference TRBV2 and TRBJ1-5, is EPEVTQTPSHQVTQMGQEVILRCVPISNHLYFYWYRQILGQKVEFLVSFYNNEISEKSEIFDDQFSVERPDGSNFTLKIRSTKLEDSAMYFCASSDRGGSNQPQHFGDGTRLSIL.

The rearrangement links TRBV5-1 to TRBJ1-6; D gene unclear. This CDR3 has 15 residues. The germline V gene encodes CDR1 SGHRS and CDR2 YFSETQ. With 0 bases removed from V and 12 bases from J, the gap between germline ends came to 16 bases. CDR3 DNA: TGCGCCAGCAGCTTGGGACGGTCTTCTGTTAGACCCCTCCACTTT. It translates to CASSLGRSSVRPLHF.

V usage is TRBV7-9 and J usage is TRBJ2-7; D is unclear. Germline assignment: CDR1 SEHNR and CDR2 FQNEAQ (reference sequence). The V end lost 1 base, the J end lost 6 bases, and 13 bases lay between the germline ends. The CDR3 runs 14 residues. CDR3 in amino acids: CASSLERPLSEQYF. The CDR3 region has the DNA TGTGCCAGCAGCTTAGAAAGGCCTCTCTCCGAGCAGTACTTC.

The J gene is TRBJ2-7, the V gene TRBV4-2; TRBD1 might be the D (6 bases). This CDR3 spans 15 amino acids. Trimming stripped 1 base from V and 6 bases from J, with 16 bases between. CDR1 and CDR2 (germline): LGHNA, YNFKEQ. CDR3 DNA: TGTGCCAGCAGCCAAGTGGACAGTGATCGACGCGAGCAGTACTTC. Translating gives CASSQVDSDRREQYF.

The rearrangement links TRBV6-6 to TRBJ2-3, with D perhaps TRBD2 (5 bases). Germline CDR1 MNHNY, CDR2 SVGAGI (reference sequence). The CDR3 extends over 13 amino acids. Trimming took 6 bases from V and 4 from J, leaving 11 bases between them. The CDR3 region is CASSPPRADTQYF. CDR3 coding DNA: TGTGCCAGCAGCCCTCCGAGGGCAGATACGCAGTATTTT.

The rearrangement uses TRBV7-2 and TRBJ2-5, with D possibly TRBD1 on 6 matching bases. Germline V gene data show CDR1 as SGHTA and CDR2 as FQGNSA. The CDR3 extends over 13 amino acids. With 0 bases removed from V and 11 bases from J, the gap between germline ends came to 13 bases. CDR3 region: CASSLATGSEQYF. The CDR3 DNA reads as TGTGCCAGCAGCTTAGCTACAGGGTCAGAGCAGTACTTC.

This clone appeared once. The gene calls are TRBV2 and TRBJ2-7; D not resolved. The V end was cut by 7 bases, the J end by 1 base, with 8 bases between. CDR1 is SNHLY and CDR2 is FYNNEI in the germline V gene. This CDR3 has 12 amino acids. In nucleotides, the CDR3 is TGTGCCAGCATGGGCGAATCCTACGAGCAGTACTTC. Translation gives CASMGESYEQYF.

This chain connects TRBV19 to TRBJ2-3; D is uncertain. The CDR3 spans 16 residues. Between the trimmed V and J ends, which lost 3 bases and 0 bases, there was a span of 13 bases. From germline, CDR1 is LNHDA and CDR2 SQIVND (reference sequence). CDR3 in amino acids: CASSIGRSRSTDTQYF. The CDR3 nucleotides read TGTGCCAGTAGTATTGGTCGGAGTCGCAGCACAGATACGCAGTATTTT.

This chain links TRBV6-5 with TRBJ2-7, with TRBD1 identical over 7 bases. The CDR3 has 15 residues. Germline CDR1 is MNHEY and CDR2 is SVGAGI. V shed 6 bases and J 7 bases; nucleotides not matched to a gene: 15. The CDR3: CASSPATGTPREQYF. CDR3 nucleotide sequence: TGTGCCAGCAGCCCGGCGACAGGGACCCCTAGGGAGCAGTACTTC.

This chain joins TRBV4-3 and TRBJ2-2; 7 positions agree with TRBD2. Germline V lookup: CDR1 LGHNA, CDR2 YSLEER. V shed 1 base, J shed 10 bases, and the junction held 15 bases outside the gene matches. CDR3 length: 17 amino acids. The CDR3 sequence is CASSQGASGSPAAELFF. Here the CDR3 DNA reads TGCGCCAGCAGCCAAGGGGCTAGCGGTTCTCCCGCAGCGGAGCTGTTTTTT.

V gene TRBV7-8 combines with J gene TRBJ2-1; the D is unclear. Germline V gene lookup returns CDR1 SGHVS and CDR2 FQNEAQ. V dropped 1 base and J dropped 8 bases, with 12 bases sitting between them. The CDR3 covers 14 residues. The CDR3 region has the DNA TGTGCCAGCAGCTTAGAAACAGCCCTCTATGAGCAGTTCTTC. The encoded protein is CASSLETALYEQFF.